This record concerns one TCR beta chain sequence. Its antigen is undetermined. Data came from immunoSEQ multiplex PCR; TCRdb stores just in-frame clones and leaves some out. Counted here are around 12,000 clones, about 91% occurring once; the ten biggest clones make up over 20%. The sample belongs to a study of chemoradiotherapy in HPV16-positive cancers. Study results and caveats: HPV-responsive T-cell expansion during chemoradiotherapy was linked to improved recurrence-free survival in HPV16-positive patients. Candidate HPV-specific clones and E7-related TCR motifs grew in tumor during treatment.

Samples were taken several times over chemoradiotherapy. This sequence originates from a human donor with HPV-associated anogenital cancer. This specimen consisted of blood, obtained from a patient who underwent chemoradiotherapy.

CDR3 residues: CASSHPQLAGGTDTQYF. DNA for the CDR3: TGCGCCAGCAGCCACCCACAACTAGCGGGGGGCACAGATACGCAGTATTTT. The chain carries TRBV4-1 and TRBJ2-3; 11 bases agree with TRBD2. Germline V gene sequence: CDR1 MGHRA, CDR2 YSYEKL. The length of the CDR3 is 17 residues. Losses at the gene ends were 3 bases for V and 1 base for J; bases not matched to a gene: 6.